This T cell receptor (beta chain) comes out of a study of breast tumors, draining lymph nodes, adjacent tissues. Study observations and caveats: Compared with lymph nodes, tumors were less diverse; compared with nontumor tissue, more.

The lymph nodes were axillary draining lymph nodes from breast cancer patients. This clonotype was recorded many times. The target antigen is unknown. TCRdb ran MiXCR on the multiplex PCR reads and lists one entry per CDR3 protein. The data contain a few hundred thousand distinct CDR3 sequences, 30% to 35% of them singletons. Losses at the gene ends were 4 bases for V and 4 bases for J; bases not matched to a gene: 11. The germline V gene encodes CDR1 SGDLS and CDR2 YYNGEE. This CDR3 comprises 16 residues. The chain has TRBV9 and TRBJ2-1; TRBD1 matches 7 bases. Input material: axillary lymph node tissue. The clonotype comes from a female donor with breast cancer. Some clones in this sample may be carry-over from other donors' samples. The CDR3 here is CASSPSTGVKYNEQFF. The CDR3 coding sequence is TGTGCCAGCAGCCCCTCTACAGGGGTAAAGTACAATGAGCAGTTCTTC.